This T cell receptor (beta chain) was documented in a study of blood T cell repertoires in COVID-19. In the study overall: The origin of the acute and convalescent COVID-19 samples was the United States, Italy and Spain.

This clone was observed a single time. The repertoire was sequenced with immunoSEQ multiplex PCR; TCRdb's copy has only in-frame clones and lacks some. The sample lists fewer than 150,000 clones; 70% to 80% were seen once. Germline CDR1 reads SGHVS; CDR2 reads FQNEAQ. V lost 7 bases and J 1 base, leaving 10 bases between the germline ends. This CDR3 is 13 amino acids long. The chain uses TRBV7-8 and TRBJ1-1; D remains ambiguous. Sequenced sample: peripheral blood. The receptor was isolated from a human donor in a cohort sampled during active COVID-19. The CDR3 loop reads CASTPAGNTEAFF. DNA of the CDR3: TGTGCCAGCACCCCGGCGGGGAACACTGAAGCTTTCTTT.